A single T cell receptor beta chain is shown here with its context. What it binds is not known. Drawing of blood for sampling happened at baseline, at cycle 4 day 1, and at cycle 7 day 1. TCRdb keeps only in-frame clones here, not all; method: immunoSEQ multiplex PCR. This sample yields 69,000 or so clones, of which about 84% are seen a single time; about 5.9% belongs to the top ten. This specimen belongs to a study of OX40 agonist ivuxolimab in advanced cancers. At the level of the study: Dose-escalation patients were diagnosed with hepatocellular carcinoma, melanoma, renal cell cancer or head and neck cancer.

Overall study results and limits: Among the lowest levels of clonal expansion were found in partial responders at 0.1-3.0 mg/kg.

Germline V gives CDR1 MNHEY, CDR2 SMNVEV (reference sequence). This CDR3 region has 14 residues. Unmatched junction bases numbered 6, after V lost 3 bases and J lost 5 bases. The clonotype was recovered from an adult with an advanced solid tumor such as melanoma, head and neck, liver or kidney cancer. V is TRBV27 and J is TRBJ2-5; 7 bases line up with TRBD2. The specimen was CD4+ or CD8+ T cells sorted from blood, collected in a trial of the OX40 agonist ivuxolimab. CDR3 region: CASSFGGVGETQYF. In DNA, the CDR3 is TGTGCCAGCAGTTTTGGGGGGGTCGGGGAGACCCAGTACTTC.